A single sample is the source of the 11 T cell receptor beta chains below, sequenced in a study of blood T cell repertoires in COVID-19. Profiled with immunoSEQ multiplex PCR; TCRdb holds only in-frame clones, not every one. The sample records about 160,000 clones, roughly 90% being singletons. The sequenced material came from PBMCs or T cells enriched from blood (not recorded which). The receptor source for this set is a woman aged 45-59 years who had recovered from COVID-19.

The count of this clone is one. The J gene is TRBJ2-5, the V gene TRBV10-3, with 9 bases that match TRBD1. The CDR3 loop spans 18 amino acids. Germline CDR1 and CDR2: ENHRY and SYGVKD. The V and J ends lost 6 bases and 0 bases, in that order; junction bases with no gene match: 14. This CDR3 is CAISRGQGFGGYQETQYF. DNA for the CDR3: TGTGCCATCAGCCGAGGACAGGGGTTTGGGGGGTACCAAGAGACCCAGTACTTC.

The J gene is TRBJ1-3, the V gene TRBV6-5; D might be TRBD1 (5 bases). Per germline, CDR1 MNHEY and CDR2 SVGAGI. The V gene lost 9 bases and the J gene lost 5 bases, with 20 bases spanning the gap. The CDR3 has 15 amino acids. Here the CDR3 DNA reads TGTGCCAGTTACTACGCCCAGGGTTACAGAAACACCATATATTTT. This gives the protein CASYYAQGYRNTIYF.

The chain combines TRBV6-1 with TRBJ1-5, with D perhaps matching TRBD1 (5 bases). V was cut by 3 bases and J by 7 bases, with 13 bases left in between. Germline V gene data show CDR1 as MNHNS and CDR2 as SASEGT. CDR3 size: 14 residues. The CDR3 DNA is TGTGCCAGCAGTGAGGGGGGGTCAGCCCAGCCCCAGCATTTT. The encoded protein is CASSEGGSAQPQHF.

CDR3 protein: CASRTSGGAVETQYF. The CDR3 DNA is TGTGCCAGTAGAACTAGCGGGGGGGCCGTGGAGACCCAGTACTTC. The chain links TRBV19 to TRBJ2-5, with 13 bases lining up with TRBD2. The ends lost 6 bases at V and 5 bases at J; junction bases unmatched: 6. CDR3 length: 15 amino acids. Germline CDR1 is LNHDA and CDR2 is SQIVND (reference sequence). Supplemented by reference TRBV19 and TRBJ2-5, the full variable domain reads DGGITQSPKYLFRKEGQNVTLSCEQNLNHDAMYWYRQDPGQGLRLIYYSQIVNDFQKGDIAEGYSVSREKKESFPLTVTSAQKNPTAFYLCASRTSGGAVETQYFGPGTRLLVL.

This clone was detected once. CDR3 bases: TGTGCCAGCAGGGTACAGGGACTAGCGTACGAGCAGTACTTC. Residues: CASRVQGLAYEQYF. The chain uses TRBV3-1 (or the pseudogene TRBV3-2) and TRBJ2-7; 10 nucleotides align to TRBD2. Germline CDR1 and CDR2: LGHDT and YNNKEL (reference sequence). The V segment lost 6 bases and the J segment 4 bases; nucleotides outside the gene matches: 6. The CDR3 runs 14 residues.

The CDR3 region is CASSLDRAEKLFF. CDR3 in DNA: TGTGCCAGCAGCTTGGACAGGGCGGAAAAACTGTTTTTT. The rearrangement links TRBV5-6 to TRBJ1-4, with D tentatively TRBD1 (6 bases). V was cut by 0 bases and J by 8 bases, with 8 bases left in between. The germline V gene has CDR1 SGHDT and CDR2 YYEEEE. The CDR3 loop spans 13 amino acids.

The chain couples TRBV29-1 to TRBJ1-2; D gene uncertain. With 3 bases removed from V and 4 bases from J, the gap between germline ends came to 9 bases. Germline V gives CDR1 SQVTM, CDR2 ANQGSEA. The CDR3 is 12 residues long. The CDR3: CSVETSGYGYTF. The CDR3, as DNA: TGCAGCGTTGAGACAAGCGGCTATGGCTACACCTTC.

This chain joins TRBV29-1 and TRBJ1-1; no clear D gene. From germline, CDR1 is SQVTM and CDR2 ANQGSEA. The CDR3 is 14 amino acids. The ends were cut back, 4 bases at V and 0 bases at J, with 12 bases in the middle. In DNA form, the CDR3 reads TGCAGCGTTGGGGCAAGCCCGATGAACACTGAAGCTTTCTTT. Protein: CSVGASPMNTEAFF.

The V gene is TRBV7-3, the J gene TRBJ2-1, with TRBD2 as a possible D gene (6 bases). The V gene's germline CDR1 is SGHTA and CDR2 FQGTGA. CDR3 length equals 20 residues. V was cut by 0 bases and J by 0 bases, with 21 bases left in between. As DNA, the CDR3 is TGTGCCAGCAGCTTAACGGAGGGTCGGAGTTGGAGGGGCTCCTACAATGAGCAGTTCTTC. Amino acid sequence: CASSLTEGRSWRGSYNEQFF.

The rearrangement links TRBV4-1 to TRBJ1-6; 7 nucleotides match TRBD1. CDR3 length equals 14 residues. Per the germline V gene, CDR1 is MGHRA and CDR2 is YSYEKL. The V and J ends lost 4 bases and 4 bases, in that order; junction bases with no gene match: 1. The CDR3 reads CASSPGQYNSPLHF. In DNA form, the CDR3 reads TGCGCCAGCAGCCCGGGACAGTATAATTCACCCCTCCACTTT.

The chain couples TRBV2 to TRBJ2-7; 8 bases match TRBD1. Per the germline V gene, CDR1 is SNHLY and CDR2 is FYNNEI. V was pared by 8 bases and J by 3 bases, with 9 bases of the junction left unmatched. CDR3 length equals 14 residues. The CDR3 DNA reads TGTGCCAGCCTCCCCCAGGGGGCGAGCTACGAGCAGTACTTC. Its translation: CASLPQGASYEQYF.